The 30 T cell receptor beta chains given below trace back to one sample, sequenced in a study of cytomegalovirus exposure and HLA in healthy donors. A multiplex PCR was run with 60 Vbeta primers and 13 Jbeta primers. The table came from immunoSEQ multiplex PCR; TCRdb's copy has only in-frame clones and leaves some out. Of 150,000 to 200,000 clones detected, more than 65% appear once; the ten largest clones hold roughly 1.7%. Sequenced input: PBMCs. Source of these receptors: a woman aged 30 to 39 in good health and CMV-seronegative.

A few counts support this clone. At one of its ends the junction is not consistent with the germline gene, which may arise from a read error. The J gene is TRBJ1-2, the V gene TRBV7-9; perhaps TRBD1 as D (6 bases). The CDR3 is 16 amino acids. Germline loops: CDR1 SEHNR, CDR2 FQNEAQ (reference sequence). The CDR3 DNA reads as TGTTCCAGCAGCTCGTCGGGAGGACAGAACACTTATGGCTACACCTTC. It translates to CSSSSSGGQNTYGYTF.

Many counts were recorded for this clone. An end of the junction differs from the germline gene, which may be a read error. The chain links TRBV19 to TRBJ2-7; 10 bases align to TRBD2. The CDR3 sequence is 14 residues long. The germline V gene encodes CDR1 LNHDA and CDR2 SQIVND (reference sequence). Here the CDR3 DNA reads TGTGCCAGCAGTAAAAGCGGGGGGGACTACGAGCAGTACTTC. Its translation: CASSKSGGDYEQYF.

This clone came up once. The rearrangement links TRBV5-4 to TRBJ2-1, with 8 positions matching TRBD1. Trimming cost V 3 bases and J 3 bases; bases outside gene matches: 5. The length of the CDR3 is 15 residues. Germline CDR1 reads SGHNT; CDR2 reads YYREEE (reference sequence). CDR3 loop: CASSSVQGVYNEQFF. In DNA, the CDR3 is TGTGCCAGCAGCTCGGTACAGGGGGTCTACAATGAGCAGTTCTTC.

The table lists this clone with a few counts. The chain carries TRBV9 and TRBJ2-7; 15 nucleotides align to TRBD2. The CDR3 is 16 amino acids. V was clipped by 3 bases and J by 4 bases; unmatched bases: 5. The germline CDR1 and CDR2 sequences are SGDLS and YYNGEE. As DNA, the CDR3 is TGTGCCAGCAGCGCAGGACTAGCGGGGGGGCTGTACGAGCAGTACTTC. Translated, it gives CASSAGLAGGLYEQYF.

This clone was seen only once. The V and J genes are TRBV4-3 and TRBJ2-7; TRBD1 aligns across 11 bases. CDR1 LGHNA and CDR2 YSLEER come from the germline V gene. V dropped 3 bases and J dropped 2; count of bases not matched to a gene: 6. The CDR3 runs 16 residues. DNA of the CDR3: TGCGCCAGCAGCCAGCATCCGGGACAGGGGGCCTACGAGCAGTACTTC. This encodes CASSQHPGQGAYEQYF.

This clone was counted only a few times. The rearrangement uses TRBV9 and TRBJ2-5; D possibly corresponds to TRBD1 (5 bases). The V and J ends lost 2 bases and 2 bases respectively, with 10 bases between them. The CDR3 loop spans 14 amino acids. Germline V gene data show CDR1 as SGDLS and CDR2 as YYNGEE. CDR3 sequence (DNA): TGTGCCAGCAGCGTCCTGGGGCTGCAAGAGACCCAGTACTTC. It translates to CASSVLGLQETQYF.

J is TRBJ1-2 and V is TRBV5-1; 7 positions agree with TRBD1. V lost 4 bases to trimming and J lost 6 bases; unmatched junction nucleotides: 9. Germline V CDR1 and CDR2: SGHRS, YFSETQ. The CDR3 totals 14 residues. For the CDR3, the DNA is TGCGCCAGCAGCACCCTGGACAGGTGGCATGGCTACACCTTC. Translated: CASSTLDRWHGYTF. Full variable domain (rest looked up from reference TRBV5-1 and TRBJ1-2): KAGVTQTPRYLIKTRGQQVTLSCSPISGHRSVSWYQQTPGQGLQFLFEYFSETQRNKGNFPGRFSGRQFSNSRSEMNVSTLELGDSALYLCASSTLDRWHGYTFGSGTRLTVV.

This clone showed up just a few times. This rearrangement joins TRBV7-2 to TRBJ2-5; D possibly corresponds to TRBD2 (5 bases). The V gene lost 4 bases and the J gene lost 5 bases, with 8 bases spanning the gap. This CDR3 spans 12 amino acids. Germline-derived CDR1 and CDR2 are SGHTA and FQGNSA. The CDR3 spells CASSYPGETQYF. In nucleotides, the CDR3 is TGTGCCAGCAGCTACCCGGGGGAGACCCAGTACTTC. Together with reference TRBV7-2 and TRBJ2-5, the CDR3 gives the full variable domain: GAGVSQSPSNKVTEKGKDVELRCDPISGHTALYWYRQSLGQGLEFLIYFQGNSAPDKSGLPSDRFSAERTGGSVSTLTIQRTQQEDSAVYLCASSYPGETQYFGPGTRLLVL.

The chain links TRBV5-1 to TRBJ1-1; tentative D call: TRBD1 (6 bases). In germline, CDR1 is SGHRS, CDR2 YFSETQ. The CDR3 runs to 14 residues. V was trimmed by 4 bases and J by 3 bases, leaving 13 bases between them. The DNA for the CDR3 is TGCGCCAGCAGCGAACAGGGACGGGACACTGAAGCTTTCTTT. Its translation: CASSEQGRDTEAFF.

In its sample, this clone was seen a few times. This chain connects TRBV30 to TRBJ2-3; TRBD2 matches at 9 bases. The germline V gene has CDR1 GTSNPN and CDR2 SVGIG (reference sequence). The CDR3 runs 14 residues. Trimming at V came to 6 bases and at J to 3 bases, leaving 7 bases not matched to a gene. CDR3 DNA: TGTGCCTGCCGTAGCGGGGGCGGGACAGATACGCAGTATTTT. It encodes CACRSGGGTDTQYF.

J is TRBJ2-5 and V is TRBV27, with TRBD2 matching over 8 bases. This CDR3 contains 15 residues. Germline loops: CDR1 MNHEY, CDR2 SMNVEV (reference sequence). V was clipped by 5 bases and J by 6 bases; unmatched bases: 11. The CDR3 here is CASSMKGLALQTQYF. CDR3 nucleotide sequence: TGTGCCAGCAGTATGAAAGGACTAGCTCTCCAGACCCAGTACTTC.

This clone was recorded only once. J is TRBJ2-7 and V is TRBV29-1; 9 bases fit TRBD1. In germline, CDR1 is SQVTM, CDR2 ANQGSEA. V lost 1 base to trimming and J lost 5 bases; unmatched junction nucleotides: 0. This CDR3 comprises 12 residues. The CDR3 protein is CSVEGDRDEQYF. Written as DNA, the CDR3 is TGCAGCGTTGAAGGGGACAGGGACGAGCAGTACTTC.

V and J are TRBV5-8 and TRBJ1-1; a possible D gene is TRBD1 (5 bases). The CDR3 consists of 16 residues. The V end lost 4 bases, the J end lost 6 bases, and 22 bases lay between the germline ends. Germline CDR1 SGHTS, CDR2 YDEGEE. The CDR3 DNA reads TGTGCCAGCAGCCTTTATGGGGGGGAGGGGTACTCTGAAGCTTTCTTT. Amino acid sequence: CASSLYGGEGYSEAFF. The whole variable domain, filled in from reference TRBV5-8 and TRBJ1-1, reads EAGVTQSPTHLIKTRGQQATLRCSPISGHTSVYWYQQALGLGLQFLLWYDEGEERNRGNFPPRFSGRQFPNYSSELNVNALELEDSALYLCASSLYGGEGYSEAFFGQGTRLTVV.

This sequence joins TRBV11-2 and TRBJ2-7; 8 bases map to TRBD2. Germline V gives CDR1 SGHAT, CDR2 FQNNGV. CDR3 length: 16 amino acids. The junction had 9 bases not matched to a gene; V was cut back by 1 base and J by 4 bases. CDR3: CASSLVYGLAGYEQYF. CDR3 sequence (DNA): TGTGCCAGCAGCTTAGTGTATGGTCTAGCGGGTTACGAGCAGTACTTC.

V gene TRBV7-9 combines with J gene TRBJ1-1; D possibly corresponds to TRBD1 (6 bases). Germline CDR1 reads SEHNR; CDR2 reads FQNEAQ (reference sequence). V gave up 5 bases and J gave up 3 bases, with 16 bases separating them. This CDR3 is 15 amino acids long. CDR3 residues: CASSLTGSGDTEAFF. The CDR3 DNA sequence: TGTGCCAGCAGCCTAACAGGGTCTGGTGACACTGAAGCTTTCTTT. Combining the CDR3 with reference TRBV7-9 and TRBJ1-1 gives the whole variable domain DTGVSQNPRHKITKRGQNVTFRCDPISEHNRLYWYRQTLGQGPEFLTYFQNEAQLEKSRLLSDRFSAERPKGSFSTLEIQRTEQGDSAMYLCASSLTGSGDTEAFFGQGTRLTVV.

V is TRBV19 and J is TRBJ2-2; 11 bases are shared with TRBD2. V was pared by 0 bases and J by 5 bases, with 5 bases of the junction left unmatched. In germline, CDR1 is LNHDA, CDR2 SQIVND (reference sequence). CDR3 length: 17 amino acids. The CDR3 protein is CASSIDGLAGRTGELFF. CDR3 nucleotide sequence: TGTGCCAGTAGTATAGATGGACTAGCGGGTAGAACCGGGGAGCTGTTTTTT.

V gene TRBV29-1 combines with J gene TRBJ2-1; 7 bases are a match to TRBD2. Germline assignment: CDR1 SQVTM and CDR2 ANQGSEA. The CDR3 is 13 amino acids. Trimming removed 4 bases from V and 8 bases from J; junction bases left unmatched: 8. The CDR3 sequence is CSVVASGWDEQFF. The CDR3 DNA reads TGCAGCGTTGTGGCTAGCGGCTGGGATGAGCAGTTCTTC.

The chain employs TRBV27 and TRBJ1-2; tentative D call: TRBD1 (5 bases). Germline loops: CDR1 MNHEY, CDR2 SMNVEV (reference sequence). The CDR3 sequence is 14 residues long. V shed 0 bases and J shed 4 bases, with 9 bases lying between them. The CDR3 nucleotides read TGTGCCAGCAGTTTATCCGGGGGTACCTATGGCTACACCTTC. It translates to CASSLSGGTYGYTF.

V and J are TRBV27 and TRBJ2-6, with TRBD2 matching over 11 bases. The CDR3 totals 22 residues. V trimming: 1 base; J trimming: 0 bases; junction bases outside the gene matches: 14. Germline loops: CDR1 MNHEY, CDR2 SMNVEV (reference sequence). CDR3 in amino acids: CASSLYAASGGLEVSGANVLTF. The CDR3 DNA sequence: TGTGCCAGCAGTTTATACGCCGCTAGCGGGGGGTTGGAAGTCTCTGGGGCCAACGTCCTGACTTTC.

The genes are TRBV28 and TRBJ1-4, with no clear D. CDR1 is MDHEN, CDR2 SYDVKM, per germline. The CDR3 length is 15 residues. V lost 4 bases, J lost 7 bases, and 16 bases lay in between. The CDR3 spells CASSSSSGGSEKLFF. Here the CDR3 DNA reads TGTGCCAGCAGTTCCTCTTCAGGAGGAAGTGAAAAACTGTTTTTT.

The V gene is TRBV28, the J gene TRBJ2-5, with 11 bases fitting TRBD2. This CDR3 comprises 18 residues. V lost 3 bases, J lost 4 bases, and 13 bases stayed unmatched. CDR1 and CDR2 (germline): MDHEN, SYDVKM. The CDR3, as DNA: TGTGCCAGCAGTTTTAGGTTGCTAGCGGGAGGTAATGGAGAGACCCAGTACTTC. Amino acids: CASSFRLLAGGNGETQYF.

This clone occurred a few times. The chain combines TRBV21-1 with TRBJ2-7; the listed D gene, TRBD1, was not tested against the DNA. TRBV21-1 is classified as a pseudogene. The CDR3 consists of 14 residues. The CDR3 DNA is TGTGCCAGCAGCAAAGATGGCAGCTCCTACGAGCAGTACTTC. Amino acid sequence: CASSKDGSSYEQYF.

The chain joins TRBV5-5 to TRBJ2-7; D perhaps matches TRBD1 (6 bases). Germline CDR1 reads SGHKS; CDR2 reads YYEKEE (reference sequence). The CDR3 length is 16 residues. V gave up 6 bases and J gave up 0 bases, with 19 bases separating them. This CDR3 is CASTLTGHVSSYEQYF. CDR3 DNA: TGTGCCAGCACCCTGACAGGACACGTAAGCTCCTACGAGCAGTACTTC.

The gene calls are TRBV2 and TRBJ1-1, with a weak D call TRBD1 (6 bases). The CDR3 spans 12 residues. Per the germline V gene, CDR1 is SNHLY and CDR2 is FYNNEI. Trimming pared 6 bases from V and 8 bases from J, leaving 13 bases between. CDR3 amino acids: CASSETGLEAFF. The CDR3 DNA is TGTGCCAGCAGCGAAACAGGGTTAGAAGCTTTCTTT.

This sequence joins TRBV28 and TRBJ2-1; the match to TRBD2 covers 8 bases. From germline, CDR1 is MDHEN and CDR2 SYDVKM. The CDR3 runs to 15 residues. Trimming at V came to 7 bases and at J to 5 bases, leaving 10 bases not matched to a gene. The CDR3 region is CASTSYGRVHNEQFF. CDR3 nucleotides: TGTGCCAGCACCAGCTACGGGAGGGTCCACAATGAGCAGTTCTTC.

This chain connects TRBV6-5 to TRBJ1-5; TRBD1 might be the D (5 bases). In germline, CDR1 is MNHEY, CDR2 SVGAGI. The CDR3 has 15 residues. With 0 bases removed from V and 5 bases from J, the gap between germline ends came to 11 bases. Here the CDR3 reads CASSYSRRGDQPQHF. CDR3 DNA sequence: TGTGCCAGCAGTTACTCGCGTCGGGGGGATCAGCCCCAGCATTTT.

The CDR3 DNA reads as TGTGCCTGGAGCCAATTTCATGGGCCCCAAGAGACCCAGTACTTC. It encodes CAWSQFHGPQETQYF. The V gene is TRBV30, the J gene TRBJ2-5; D ambiguous. Between the trimmed V and J ends, which lost 3 bases and 1 base, there was a span of 15 bases. The CDR3 sequence is 15 residues long. Germline V gene data show CDR1 as GTSNPN and CDR2 as SVGIG (reference sequence).

The rearrangement links TRBV11-2 to TRBJ2-5; 10 positions agree with TRBD2. V shed 5 bases and J 4 bases; nucleotides not matched to a gene: 7. CDR3 length: 15 residues. Germline CDR1 and CDR2: SGHAT and FQNNGV. CDR3 nucleotide sequence: TGTGCCAGCAGCATACTAGCGGGGATCCGAGAGACCCAGTACTTC. It specifies CASSILAGIRETQYF.

This rearrangement joins TRBV7-8 to TRBJ2-7, with a possible D match to TRBD2 (6 bases). Germline CDR1 and CDR2: SGHVS and FQNEAQ. Trimming shortened V by 1 base and J by 3 bases, and 25 bases separated the two germline ends. The CDR3 loop spans 19 amino acids. CDR3 bases: TGTGCCAGCAGCTTAGGACTCTCGGGTCTAGCGACTCCTTTCTACGAGCAGTACTTC. This translates into CASSLGLSGLATPFYEQYF.

This clone was observed once. The rearrangement links TRBV27 to TRBJ2-1; weak D call: TRBD1 (6 bases). Germline V gives CDR1 MNHEY, CDR2 SMNVEV (reference sequence). The V and J ends lost 3 bases and 9 bases respectively, with 9 bases between them. The CDR3 is made up of 12 amino acids. The CDR3 DNA is TGTGCCAGCAGTTTTCTGGGGGCTGAGCAGTTCTTC. It translates to CASSFLGAEQFF.